The clone carrying this T cell receptor (beta chain) showed up many times. TCRdb passed the 5' RACE reads through MiXCR, listing each CDR3 protein once. The sample holds tens of thousands of distinct CDR3 sequences, approximately 7.5% seen once. This record comes from a study of spatial heterogeneity in lung cancer. CDR1 LNHDA and CDR2 SQIVND come from the germline V gene (reference sequence). CDR3 length equals 15 residues. Between the trimmed V and J ends, which lost 4 bases and 1 base, there was a span of 11 bases. Noted time point: sample taken at primary tumor resection. The rearrangement joins TRBV19 to TRBJ1-5, with unresolved D. Here the sequenced sample was PBMCs, taken at surgery. The clonotype originates from a male donor with early-stage non-small cell lung cancer. The CDR3 DNA is TGTGCCAGTAGTACCCGGGATCCCAGCAATCAGCCCCAGCATTTT. It is translated as CASSTRDPSNQPQHF.